The 30 T cell receptor beta chains listed next were all sequenced from one sample in a study of T cells in Graves' hyperthyroidism and ophthalmopathy. Amplification targeted TCR beta CDR3 regions from RNA transcripts. The TCR CDR3 was amplified in a first-round RT-PCR using the HTBI primer set. Using its own MiXCR run on the multiplex PCR reads, TCRdb lists one record per CDR3 protein. The sample lists nearly 750,000 distinct CDR3 sequences, about a third occurring once. The specimen was blood. The receptors derive from a woman in her thirties or forties with Graves' hyperthyroidism.

At least ten counts were recorded for this clonotype. The genes are TRBV13 and TRBJ2-7, with D possibly matching TRBD2 (6 bases). The length of the CDR3 is 15 residues. Looked up from germline, CDR1 is PRHDT and CDR2 is FYEKMQ (reference sequence). Trimming pared 1 base from V and 0 bases from J, leaving 10 bases between. CDR3 loop: CASSLEEGLSYEQYF. The CDR3 nucleotides are TGTGCCAGCAGCTTAGAGGAGGGCCTCTCCTACGAGCAGTACTTC.

As to this clonotype: This may be a read error: a much more frequent sequence differs by one nucleotide. The genes are TRBV12-3 or TRBV12-4 and TRBJ1-1, with D tentatively TRBD1 (6 bases). Deletions cut 6 bases from V and 6 bases from J, with 11 bases between. This CDR3 is built from 12 residues. The CDR3 reads CASSSGEPEAFF. In DNA, the CDR3 is TGTGCCAGCAGCTCAGGGGAGCCTGAAGCTTTCTTT.

This clonotype appeared a few times. This sequence joins TRBV10-1 and TRBJ2-7; possibly TRBD1 for D (5 bases). V lost 9 bases and J 4 bases, leaving 10 bases between the germline ends. The CDR3 consists of 11 residues. In germline, CDR1 is WNHNN, CDR2 SYGVQD (reference sequence). DNA of the CDR3: TGCGCCAGTGCCCAGGGTTACGAGCAGTACTTC. It is translated as CASAQGYEQYF.

The rearrangement links TRBV20-1 to TRBJ2-4; the D is unclear. Trimming took off 4 bases at V and 1 base at J, with 5 bases between the two ends. Germline lookup yields CDR1 DFQATT and CDR2 SNEGSKA (reference sequence). The CDR3 extends over 12 amino acids. CDR3 DNA sequence: TGCAGTGCTACGACGGCCAAAAACATTCAGTACTTC. Translating gives CSATTAKNIQYF.

This clonotype occurred once. The CDR3 protein is CASSLALGTDTQYF. DNA for the CDR3: TGTGCCAGCAGCTTAGCCCTAGGAACAGATACGCAGTATTTT. The J gene is TRBJ2-3, the V gene TRBV7-9, with no clear D. Between the trimmed V and J ends, which lost 0 bases and 3 bases, there was a span of 7 bases. Germline CDR1 is SEHNR and CDR2 is FQNEAQ (reference sequence). The CDR3 has 14 amino acids.

About this clonotype itself: An end of the junction does not agree with germline; a read error may underlie this. V is TRBV7-3 and J is TRBJ2-2; 8 bases are a match to TRBD2. Germline V gene sequence: CDR1 SGHTA, CDR2 FQGTGA. This CDR3 region has 17 residues. The CDR3 sequence: CASSFGLREEGTGELFF. CDR3 nucleotides: TGCGCCAGCAGCTTTGGTTTGCGGGAGGAGGGCACCGGGGAGCTGTTTTTT.

This clonotype was seen ten or more times. The gene calls are TRBV6-5 and TRBJ1-2, with TRBD1 matching 8 bases. V was clipped by 5 bases and J by 5 bases; unmatched bases: 10. In germline, CDR1 is MNHEY, CDR2 SVGAGI. CDR3 length: 15 residues. CDR3 residues: CASSAWTGTGYGYTF. The CDR3, as DNA: TGTGCCAGCAGTGCCTGGACAGGGACGGGGTATGGCTACACCTTC.

This clonotype was seen more than once but under ten times. The J gene is TRBJ2-7, the V gene TRBV20-1; 8 nucleotides agree with TRBD1. The CDR3 loop spans 15 amino acids. V gave up 5 bases and J gave up 4 bases; unmatched junction bases: 13. The germline V gene encodes CDR1 DFQATT and CDR2 SNEGSKA (reference sequence). As DNA, the CDR3 is TGCAGTGCTTCCTACCTCGGGACAGGTTTTTACGAGCAGTACTTC. This translates into CSASYLGTGFYEQYF.

This clonotype was observed many times. J is TRBJ1-2 and V is TRBV24-1, with TRBD1 identical over 7 bases. This CDR3 comprises 15 residues. Germline V gives CDR1 KGHDR, CDR2 SFDVKD. Losses at the gene ends were 3 bases for V and 5 bases for J; bases not matched to a gene: 8. The CDR3 sequence: CATSDGPGQLYGYTF. The CDR3, as DNA: TGTGCCACCAGTGATGGACCGGGACAGCTTTATGGCTACACCTTC.

This rearrangement joins TRBV29-1 to TRBJ1-1, with 8 bases matching TRBD1. The CDR3 is made up of 15 amino acids. Trimming removed 6 bases from V and 3 bases from J; junction bases left unmatched: 12. The V gene's germline CDR1 is SQVTM and CDR2 ANQGSEA. The CDR3 region is CSVIQGAPRYTEAFF. The CDR3 nucleotides are TGCAGCGTGATTCAGGGGGCCCCAAGGTACACTGAAGCTTTCTTT.

This clonotype was picked up many times. The chain uses TRBV20-1 and TRBJ1-3; D unresolved. This CDR3 spans 13 amino acids. The germline CDR1 and CDR2 sequences are DFQATT and SNEGSKA (reference sequence). V was cut by 4 bases and J by 0 bases, with 7 bases left in between. CDR3 sequence: CSAKPSSGNTIYF. CDR3 bases: TGCAGTGCTAAGCCGTCCTCTGGAAACACCATATATTTT.

The V gene is TRBV12-3 or TRBV12-4, the J gene TRBJ2-7, with 7 bases aligning to TRBD1. This CDR3 is 14 amino acids long. The junction had 4 bases not matched to a gene; V was cut back by 2 bases and J by 3 bases. The CDR3 sequence is CASSLSAGGYEQYF. In DNA, the CDR3 is TGTGCCAGCAGTTTATCGGCAGGGGGCTACGAGCAGTACTTC.

At least ten counts were recorded for this clonotype. V and J are TRBV7-9 and TRBJ1-5; D is perhaps TRBD1 (6 bases). The germline V and J ends were trimmed by 3 bases and 7 bases, with 13 bases remaining between them. The CDR3 runs to 14 residues. From germline, CDR1 is SEHNR and CDR2 FQNEAQ (reference sequence). DNA of the CDR3: TGTGCCAGCAGCTTCGGCGGGGGCGGGCAGCCCCAGCATTTT. Translated, it gives CASSFGGGGQPQHF.

Remarks on this clonotype: Just one base apart from a much larger clone, this may be a read error. The final CDR3 position lacks the conserved phenylalanine or tryptophan, pointing to a likely read error. The V call is TRBV19, the J call TRBJ1-2; TRBD1 might be the D (5 bases). Deletions cut 7 bases from V and 6 bases from J, with 12 bases between. Germline lookup yields CDR1 LNHDA and CDR2 SQIVND (reference sequence). The CDR3 loop spans 12 amino acids. The CDR3 sequence is CASMGPGHGYTL. The CDR3 DNA reads as TGTGCCAGTATGGGGCCGGGGCATGGCTACACCCTC.

The chain recombines TRBV20-1 with TRBJ1-6; D call uncertain. V gave up 6 bases and J gave up 7 bases, with 13 bases separating them. Germline-derived CDR1 and CDR2 are DFQATT and SNEGSKA (reference sequence). The CDR3 has 13 residues. Here the CDR3 DNA reads TGCAGTGCCCCCTCCCCGATCAATTCACCCCTCCACTTT. Its translation: CSAPSPINSPLHF.

This clonotype was observed at least ten times. The chain is built from TRBV9 and TRBJ1-2; no firm D call. The germline gives CDR1 SGDLS, CDR2 YYNGEE. Deletions cut 0 bases from V and 0 bases from J, with 9 bases between. CDR3 length: 15 residues. Here the CDR3 DNA reads TGTGCCAGCAGCGTAGCGGCAGGAACTAACTATGGCTACACCTTC. Protein product: CASSVAAGTNYGYTF.

CDR3 nucleotides: TGCAGTGCTAGAGGTCCAGGGTCCCCGAACACTGAAGCTTTCTTT. Amino acid sequence: CSARGPGSPNTEAFF. V and J are TRBV20-1 and TRBJ1-1; a possible D gene is TRBD1 (5 bases). The CDR3 loop spans 15 amino acids. The germline V gene encodes CDR1 DFQATT and CDR2 SNEGSKA (reference sequence). Between the trimmed V and J ends, which lost 1 base and 1 base, there was a span of 13 bases.

This clonotype was recorded many times. This chain links TRBV12-3 or TRBV12-4 with TRBJ1-2; D might be TRBD1 (5 bases). CDR3 size: 14 residues. V gave up 8 bases and J gave up 8 bases, with 21 bases separating them. CDR3 loop: CASAQATPMGGYTF. DNA for the CDR3: TGTGCCAGCGCACAGGCTACTCCTATGGGAGGCTACACCTTC.

CDR3 DNA sequence: TGCAGCGCTGAGAGATCCGGGACTAGCGGTAACTCCTACGAGCAGTACTTC. It translates to CSAERSGTSGNSYEQYF. The V and J genes are TRBV29-1 and TRBJ2-7; TRBD2 aligns across 11 bases. The CDR3 loop spans 17 amino acids. Germline assignment: CDR1 SQVTM and CDR2 ANQGSEA. With V trimmed by 7 bases and J by 0 bases, 14 bases remained unmatched.

The chain has TRBV10-3 and TRBJ1-2; 8 bases are shared with TRBD1. The V gene's germline CDR1 is ENHRY and CDR2 SYGVKD. The J segment lost 3 bases and the V segment lost 11 bases, leaving 11 bases of the junction unmatched. This CDR3 has 14 residues. The DNA for the CDR3 is TGTGCCGCCAGGGTACAGGGGGGTCACTATGGCTACACCTTC. Translating it yields CAARVQGGHYGYTF.

This clonotype showed up just a few times. The chain combines TRBV7-2 with TRBJ1-5; D ambiguous. The V end lost 4 bases, the J end lost 1 base, and 14 bases lay between the germline ends. The CDR3 runs to 16 residues. Germline lookup yields CDR1 SGHTA and CDR2 FQGNSA. Here the CDR3 DNA reads TGTGCCAGCAGCTCCGGCCCGCCGGGGAGCAATCAGCCCCAGCATTTT. This sequence encodes CASSSGPPGSNQPQHF.

This clonotype was observed many times. Its ends do not fully match the called genes, so a read error is possible. The chain joins TRBV7-9 to TRBJ1-6, with D unclear. Per germline, CDR1 SEHNR and CDR2 FQNEAQ (reference sequence). The CDR3 totals 12 residues. CDR3: CASSLDKSPLHF. CDR3 DNA: TGTGCCAGCAGCTTAGATAAGTCACCCCTCCACTTT.

The chain combines TRBV19 with TRBJ1-5, with D unclear. The V end was cut by 3 bases, the J end by 11 bases, with 17 bases between. Germline-derived CDR1 and CDR2 are LNHDA and SQIVND (reference sequence). The CDR3 has 14 residues. CDR3 loop: CASSIGGRQETQHF. DNA of the CDR3: TGTGCCAGTAGTATCGGAGGGCGTCAAGAGACCCAGCATTTT.

In regard to this clonotype: The CDR3 carries no conserved terminal phenylalanine or tryptophan, so it likely arises from a read error. The CDR3 DNA sequence: TGTGCCACCAGCAGGGACAGGGCTCTCAGCTCTGGGGCCAACGTCCTGACTTAC. This sequence encodes CATSRDRALSSGANVLTY. This rearrangement joins TRBV15 to TRBJ2-6; 8 nucleotides align to TRBD1. This CDR3 is built from 18 residues. V shed 3 bases and J 0 bases; nucleotides not matched to a gene: 7. CDR1 is LNHNV, CDR2 YYDKDF, per germline (reference sequence).

This sequence joins TRBV6-2 or TRBV6-3 and TRBJ1-1; D is uncertain. The V end lost 4 bases, the J end lost 1 base, and 13 bases lay between the germline ends. In germline, CDR1 is MNHEY, CDR2 SVGEGT. There are 15 residues in the CDR3. The CDR3 loop is CASSSPSGKNTEAFF. The CDR3, as DNA: TGTGCCAGCAGTTCCCCCTCGGGGAAGAACACTGAAGCTTTCTTT.

Many counts were recorded for this clonotype. The chain employs TRBV29-1 and TRBJ2-7; D possibly corresponds to TRBD1 (5 bases). The CDR3 is 16 amino acids. The V gene's germline CDR1 is SQVTM and CDR2 ANQGSEA. V gave up 3 bases and J gave up 0 bases, with 18 bases separating them. This chain's CDR3 is CSVDSGPQGSSYEQYF. The CDR3 DNA reads as TGCAGCGTTGACTCCGGTCCCCAGGGTAGCTCCTACGAGCAGTACTTC.

In this sample, this clonotype turned up a few times. The chain links TRBV28 to TRBJ2-2; possible D gene TRBD1, 5 bases. V lost 7 bases and J lost 5, with 23 bases in between. This CDR3 comprises 17 residues. Germline V CDR1 and CDR2: MDHEN, SYDVKM. CDR3 sequence reads: CASTSPQGQGRTGELFF. The DNA of the CDR3 is TGTGCCAGCACATCCCCCCAGGGCCAGGGCCGGACCGGGGAGCTGTTTTTT.

This clonotype was detected only a few times. Sequence at one end of the junction differs from germline and may be a read error. V is TRBV11-2 and J is TRBJ2-7, with D perhaps TRBD1 (5 bases). Germline V gene data show CDR1 as SGHAT and CDR2 as FQNNGV. The CDR3 contains 12 residues. The CDR3 loop reads CASSIDRYEQYF. The CDR3 nucleotides are TGTGCCAGCAGCATAGACAGATACGAGCAGTACTTC.

This clonotype was detected ten times or more. The chain is built from TRBV5-4 and TRBJ1-4; tentatively, D is TRBD1 (5 bases). Germline CDR1 SGHNT, CDR2 YYREEE (reference sequence). V was shortened by 1 base and J by 7 bases, with 11 bases between the two germline ends. The CDR3 has 14 amino acids. The CDR3 DNA reads TGTGCCAGCAGCTTGCGGCCAGGGCTTGAAAAACTGTTTTTT. It specifies CASSLRPGLEKLFF.

This clonotype was recorded many times. V gene TRBV29-1 combines with J gene TRBJ2-5; D is unresolved. Germline V lookup: CDR1 SQVTM, CDR2 ANQGSEA. The ends were cut back, 1 base at V and 4 bases at J, with 10 bases in the middle. This CDR3 has 13 amino acids. In nucleotides, the CDR3 is TGCAGCGTTGAAGGGCAGCGCGGAGAGACCCAGTACTTC. Protein: CSVEGQRGETQYF.